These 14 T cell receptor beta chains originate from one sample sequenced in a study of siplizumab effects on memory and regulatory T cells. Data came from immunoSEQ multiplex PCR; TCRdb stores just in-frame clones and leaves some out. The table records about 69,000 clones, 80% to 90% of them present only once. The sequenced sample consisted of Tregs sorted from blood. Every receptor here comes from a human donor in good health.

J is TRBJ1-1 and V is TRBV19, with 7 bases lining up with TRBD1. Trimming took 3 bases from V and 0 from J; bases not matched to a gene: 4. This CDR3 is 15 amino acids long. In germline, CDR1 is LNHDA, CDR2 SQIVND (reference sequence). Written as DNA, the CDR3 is TGTGCCAGTAGTATGGGACAGATCATGAACACTGAAGCTTTCTTT. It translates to CASSMGQIMNTEAFF.

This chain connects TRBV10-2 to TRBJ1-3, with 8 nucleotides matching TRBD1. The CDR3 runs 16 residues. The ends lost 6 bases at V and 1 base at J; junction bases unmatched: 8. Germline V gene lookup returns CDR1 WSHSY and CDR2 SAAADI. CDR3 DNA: TGCGCCAGCAGACAAGGGGACAGGCGATCTGGAAACACCATATATTTT. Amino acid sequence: CASRQGDRRSGNTIYF.

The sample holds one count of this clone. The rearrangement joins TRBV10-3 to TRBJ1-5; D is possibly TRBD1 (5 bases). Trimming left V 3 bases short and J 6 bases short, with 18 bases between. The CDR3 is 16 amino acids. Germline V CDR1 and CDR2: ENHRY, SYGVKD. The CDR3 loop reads CAISEGARLGGQPQHF. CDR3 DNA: TGTGCCATCAGTGAAGGGGCCCGCCTCGGAGGTCAGCCCCAGCATTTT.

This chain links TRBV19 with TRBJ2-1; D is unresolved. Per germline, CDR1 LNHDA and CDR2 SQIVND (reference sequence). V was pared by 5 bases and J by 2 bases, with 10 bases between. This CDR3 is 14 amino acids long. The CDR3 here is CASSYRAAYNEQFF. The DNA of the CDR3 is TGTGCCAGTAGTTACCGGGCCGCCTACAATGAGCAGTTCTTC.

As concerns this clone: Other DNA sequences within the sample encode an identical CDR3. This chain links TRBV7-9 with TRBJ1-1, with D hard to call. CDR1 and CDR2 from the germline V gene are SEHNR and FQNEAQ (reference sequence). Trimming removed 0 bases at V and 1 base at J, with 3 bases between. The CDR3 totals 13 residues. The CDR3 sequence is CASSLARNTEAFF. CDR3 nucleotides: TGTGCCAGCAGCTTAGCGCGGAACACTGAAGCTTTCTTT.

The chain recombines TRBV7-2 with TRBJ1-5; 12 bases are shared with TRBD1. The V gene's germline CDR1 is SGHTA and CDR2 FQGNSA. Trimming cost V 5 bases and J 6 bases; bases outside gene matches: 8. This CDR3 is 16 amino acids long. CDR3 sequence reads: CASSQRGTGGFQPQHF. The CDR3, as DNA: TGTGCCAGCAGCCAACGGGGGACAGGGGGCTTTCAGCCCCAGCATTTT.

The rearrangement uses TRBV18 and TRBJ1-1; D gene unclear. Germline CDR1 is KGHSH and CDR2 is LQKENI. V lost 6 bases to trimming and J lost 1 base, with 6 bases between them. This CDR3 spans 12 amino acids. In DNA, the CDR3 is TGTGCCAGCTCGCGGCAGAACACTGAAGCTTTCTTT. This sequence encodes CASSRQNTEAFF.

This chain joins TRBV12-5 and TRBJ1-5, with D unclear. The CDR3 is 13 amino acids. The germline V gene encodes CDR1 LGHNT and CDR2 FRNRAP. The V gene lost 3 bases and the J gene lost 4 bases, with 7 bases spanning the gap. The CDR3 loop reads CASGFGGNQPQHF. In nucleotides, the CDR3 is TGTGCTAGTGGTTTTGGCGGAAATCAGCCCCAGCATTTT.

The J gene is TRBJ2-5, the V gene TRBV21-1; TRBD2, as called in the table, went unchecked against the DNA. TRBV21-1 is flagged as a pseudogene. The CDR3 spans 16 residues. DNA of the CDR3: TGTGCCAGCAGCAAATTAATAGCGGGAGGCCCAGAGACCCAGTACTTC. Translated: CASSKLIAGGPETQYF.

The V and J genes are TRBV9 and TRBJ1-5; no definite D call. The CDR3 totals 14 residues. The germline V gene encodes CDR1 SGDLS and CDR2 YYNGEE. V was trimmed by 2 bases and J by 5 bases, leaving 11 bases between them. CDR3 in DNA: TGTGCCAGCAGCGTCGGGCAAATTCATCAGCCCCAGCATTTT. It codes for CASSVGQIHQPQHF.

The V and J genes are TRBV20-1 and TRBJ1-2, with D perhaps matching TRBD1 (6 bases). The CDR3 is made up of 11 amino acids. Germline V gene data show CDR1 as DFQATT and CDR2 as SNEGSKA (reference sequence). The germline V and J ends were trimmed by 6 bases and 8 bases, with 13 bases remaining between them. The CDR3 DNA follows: TGCAGTGCGACCTGGGGACACGGCTACACCTTC. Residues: CSATWGHGYTF.

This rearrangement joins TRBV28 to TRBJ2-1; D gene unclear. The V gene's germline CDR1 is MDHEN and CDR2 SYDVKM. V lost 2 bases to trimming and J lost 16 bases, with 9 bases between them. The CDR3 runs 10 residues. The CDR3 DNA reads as TGTGCCAGCAGTTTACTGGGCTTATTCTTC. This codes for CASSLLGLFF.

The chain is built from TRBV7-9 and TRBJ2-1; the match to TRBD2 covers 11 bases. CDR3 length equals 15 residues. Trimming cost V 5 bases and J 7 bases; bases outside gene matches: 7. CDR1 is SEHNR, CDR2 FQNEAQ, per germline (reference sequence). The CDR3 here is CASSETSGSANEQFF. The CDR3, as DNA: TGTGCCAGCAGCGAAACTAGCGGGAGTGCGAATGAGCAGTTCTTC.

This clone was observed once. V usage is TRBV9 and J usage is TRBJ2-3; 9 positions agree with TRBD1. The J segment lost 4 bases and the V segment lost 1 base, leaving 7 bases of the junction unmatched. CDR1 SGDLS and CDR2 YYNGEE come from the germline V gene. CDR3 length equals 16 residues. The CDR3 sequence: CASSVLQGASADTQYF. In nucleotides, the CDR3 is TGTGCCAGCAGCGTACTACAGGGGGCTAGTGCAGATACGCAGTATTTT.